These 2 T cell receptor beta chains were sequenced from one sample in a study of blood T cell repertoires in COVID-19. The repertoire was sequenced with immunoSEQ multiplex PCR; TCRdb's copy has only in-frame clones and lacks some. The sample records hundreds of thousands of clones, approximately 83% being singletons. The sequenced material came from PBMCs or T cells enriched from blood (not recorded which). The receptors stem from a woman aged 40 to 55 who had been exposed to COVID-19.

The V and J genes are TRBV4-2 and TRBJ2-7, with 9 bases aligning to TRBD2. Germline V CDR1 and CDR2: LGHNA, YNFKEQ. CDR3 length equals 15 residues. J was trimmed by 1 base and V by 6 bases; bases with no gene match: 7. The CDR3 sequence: CASSLTSGTSYEQYF. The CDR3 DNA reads TGTGCCAGCAGTCTGACTAGCGGAACTTCCTACGAGCAGTACTTC.

The CDR3 DNA sequence: TGCGCCAGCAGCCAACAAATCCGGGACAGGGGCTCCTACGAGCAGTACTTC. Protein: CASSQQIRDRGSYEQYF. The V gene is TRBV4-1, the J gene TRBJ2-7; 10 nucleotides align to TRBD1. From germline, CDR1 is MGHRA and CDR2 YSYEKL. Losses at the gene ends were 2 bases for V and 0 bases for J; bases not matched to a gene: 7. CDR3 length equals 17 residues.